The rows below give T cell receptor beta chains drawn from one sample of a study of monozygotic twins with cystic fibrosis. TCRdb's copy holds only in-frame clones and misses some; the assay was immunoSEQ multiplex PCR. The sample includes tens of thousands of clones, 90% to 95% seen only once; the top ten take under 0.25%. Sequences were obtained from blood. The receptors come from a boy younger than 10 with cystic fibrosis. Both conserved end residues are part of each CDR3. The order of the fields is clone size, J gene, V gene, D gene, CDR3 protein, CDR3 DNA. The D gene is left open where the match is weak. Clone size, where shown, is once, few, many, or a class for clones that have expanded.

clone size: .; J gene: TRBJ1-3; V gene: TRBV7-9; D gene: .; CDR3 protein: CASSLDGLENTIYF; CDR3 DNA: TGTGCCAGCAGCTTAGACGGGCTAGAAAACACCATATATTTT
clone size: .; J gene: TRBJ2-7; V gene: TRBV9; D gene: .; CDR3 protein: CASSGTSSSYEQYF; CDR3 DNA: TGTGCCAGCAGCGGGACATCCTCGTCCTACGAGCAGTACTTC
clone size: .; J gene: TRBJ1-3; V gene: TRBV18; D gene: .; CDR3 protein: CASSPVRPTNLGNTIYF; CDR3 DNA: TGTGCCAGCTCACCGGTAAGACCAACCAACCTTGGAAACACCATATATTTT
clone size: .; J gene: TRBJ1-1; V gene: TRBV6-5; D gene: .; CDR3 protein: CASSIPGREAFF; CDR3 DNA: TGTGCCAGCAGTATACCGGGCCGAGAAGCTTTCTTT
clone size: few; J gene: TRBJ1-1; V gene: TRBV9; D gene: .; CDR3 protein: CASSVNVWANTEAFF; CDR3 DNA: TGTGCCAGCAGCGTAAACGTGTGGGCGAACACTGAAGCTTTCTTT
clone size: .; J gene: TRBJ2-7; V gene: TRBV6-1; D gene: .; CDR3 protein: CASRTTGSYEQYF; CDR3 DNA: TGTGCCAGCAGAACGACAGGAAGCTACGAGCAGTACTTC
clone size: .; J gene: TRBJ1-1; V gene: TRBV5-8; D gene: .; CDR3 protein: CASSLKTGHTNTEAFF; CDR3 DNA: TGTGCCAGCAGCCTCAAAACGGGACACACGAACACTGAAGCTTTCTTT
clone size: .; J gene: TRBJ2-3; V gene: TRBV7-9; D gene: .; CDR3 protein: CASSFETMSDTQYF; CDR3 DNA: TGTGCCAGCAGCTTCGAAACGATGTCAGATACGCAGTATTTT
clone size: .; J gene: TRBJ2-4; V gene: TRBV4-3; D gene: TRBD2; CDR3 protein: CASSQSAGGRGHIQYF; CDR3 DNA: TGCGCCAGCAGCCAATCGGCGGGGGGTAGAGGTCACATTCAGTACTTC
clone size: .; J gene: TRBJ1-2; V gene: TRBV7-8; D gene: TRBD1; CDR3 protein: CASSAGQIYGYTF; CDR3 DNA: TGTGCCAGCAGCGCGGGACAGATCTATGGCTACACCTTC
clone size: .; J gene: TRBJ1-1; V gene: TRBV4-3; D gene: .; CDR3 protein: CASSQDGGLVGEAFF; CDR3 DNA: TGCGCCAGCAGCCAAGACGGGGGGCTTGTGGGTGAAGCTTTCTTT
clone size: .; J gene: TRBJ1-1; V gene: TRBV19; D gene: .; CDR3 protein: CASSIGGYFPNTEAFF; CDR3 DNA: TGTGCCAGTAGTATAGGCGGATATTTCCCGAACACTGAAGCTTTCTTT
clone size: .; J gene: TRBJ2-3; V gene: TRBV18; D gene: TRBD2; CDR3 protein: CASSPRSSGVMPSTDTQYF; CDR3 DNA: TGTGCCAGCTCACCCCGGTCTAGCGGGGTGATGCCTAGCACAGATACGCAGTATTTT
clone size: .; J gene: TRBJ1-2; V gene: TRBV19; D gene: .; CDR3 protein: CASSERATNYGYTF; CDR3 DNA: TGTGCCAGTAGTGAGCGGGCCACGAACTATGGCTACACCTTC
clone size: .; J gene: TRBJ2-3; V gene: TRBV10-3; D gene: TRBD2; CDR3 protein: CAISGTSGTDTQYF; CDR3 DNA: TGTGCCATCAGTGGGACTAGCGGTACAGATACGCAGTATTTT
clone size: few; J gene: TRBJ1-1; V gene: TRBV2; D gene: .; CDR3 protein: CASSGWGNTEAFF; CDR3 DNA: TGTGCCAGCAGTGGGTGGGGGAACACTGAAGCTTTCTTT
clone size: .; J gene: TRBJ2-3; V gene: TRBV7-3; D gene: TRBD2; CDR3 protein: CASSTPGGRDTQYF; CDR3 DNA: TGTGCCAGCAGCACCCCGGGGGGGCGAGATACGCAGTATTTT
clone size: .; J gene: TRBJ2-1; V gene: TRBV9; D gene: .; CDR3 protein: CASSVPGVGGANEQFF; CDR3 DNA: TGTGCCAGCAGCGTACCCGGCGTTGGGGGGGCAAATGAGCAGTTCTTC
clone size: .; J gene: TRBJ2-7; V gene: TRBV7-8; D gene: TRBD2; CDR3 protein: CASSPSGGVFREQYF; CDR3 DNA: TGTGCCAGCAGCCCTAGCGGGGGGGTTTTCCGCGAGCAGTACTTC
clone size: .; J gene: TRBJ2-1; V gene: TRBV5-1; D gene: TRBD1; CDR3 protein: CASSERQGQYNEQFF; CDR3 DNA: TGCGCCAGCAGCGAGCGACAGGGCCAGTACAATGAGCAGTTCTTC
clone size: .; J gene: TRBJ1-2; V gene: TRBV7-9; D gene: TRBD1; CDR3 protein: CASSVGTGGVIGYTF; CDR3 DNA: TGTGCCAGCAGCGTTGGGACAGGGGGCGTAATTGGCTACACCTTC
clone size: .; J gene: TRBJ2-7; V gene: TRBV11-2; D gene: .; CDR3 protein: CASSLAREEGEQYF; CDR3 DNA: TGTGCCAGCAGCTTAGCAAGGGAGGAGGGCGAGCAGTACTTC
clone size: .; J gene: TRBJ1-4; V gene: TRBV29-1; D gene: .; CDR3 protein: CSVEEAGGNEKLFF; CDR3 DNA: TGCAGCGTTGAAGAAGCCGGGGGCAATGAAAAACTGTTTTTT
clone size: .; J gene: TRBJ2-3; V gene: TRBV7-3; D gene: .; CDR3 protein: CASSLTGEGTDTQYF; CDR3 DNA: TGTGCCAGCAGCTTGACAGGTGAAGGCACAGATACGCAGTATTTT
clone size: .; J gene: TRBJ1-1; V gene: TRBV6-5; D gene: .; CDR3 protein: CASNAEGNTEAFF; CDR3 DNA: TGTGCCAGCAACGCGGAGGGGAACACTGAAGCTTTCTTT
clone size: .; J gene: TRBJ1-2; V gene: TRBV7-2; D gene: .; CDR3 protein: CASSLGLESYTF; CDR3 DNA: TGTGCCAGCAGCTTAGGGTTGGAGAGCTACACCTTC
clone size: .; J gene: TRBJ1-1; V gene: TRBV6-1; D gene: .; CDR3 protein: CASSEVAPAQNTEAFF; CDR3 DNA: TGTGCCAGCAGTGAAGTCGCCCCTGCCCAGAACACTGAAGCTTTCTTT
clone size: once; J gene: TRBJ1-2; V gene: TRBV28; D gene: TRBD1; CDR3 protein: CASRDQTGKTYGYTF; CDR3 DNA: TGTGCCAGCAGGGACCAGACAGGGAAAACCTATGGCTACACCTTC
clone size: .; J gene: TRBJ1-5; V gene: TRBV5-8; D gene: .; CDR3 protein: CASSLRLGNSNQPQHF; CDR3 DNA: TGTGCCAGCAGCTTGCGGTTGGGAAATAGCAATCAGCCCCAGCATTTT
clone size: .; J gene: TRBJ1-2; V gene: TRBV11-2; D gene: .; CDR3 protein: CASSLGLESYTF; CDR3 DNA: TGTGCCAGCAGCTTAGGGTTGGAGAGCTACACCTTC
clone size: .; J gene: TRBJ1-1; V gene: TRBV9; D gene: .; CDR3 protein: CASSVGGTGNTEAFF; CDR3 DNA: TGTGCCAGCAGCGTAGGAGGGACGGGAAACACTGAAGCTTTCTTT
clone size: .; J gene: TRBJ2-3; V gene: TRBV19; D gene: TRBD2; CDR3 protein: CASRASGHTDTQYF; CDR3 DNA: TGTGCCAGTAGGGCTAGCGGGCACACAGATACGCAGTATTTT
clone size: .; J gene: TRBJ1-2; V gene: TRBV5-6; D gene: .; CDR3 protein: CASSALELGGYTF; CDR3 DNA: TGTGCCAGCAGCGCCCTAGAGTTGGGAGGCTACACCTTC
clone size: .; J gene: TRBJ1-2; V gene: TRBV14; D gene: .; CDR3 protein: CASSQGRGWGGYTF; CDR3 DNA: TGTGCCAGCAGCCAGGGCCGGGGTTGGGGTGGCTACACCTTC
clone size: .; J gene: TRBJ1-1; V gene: TRBV11-2; D gene: .; CDR3 protein: CASSPPPGSGTEAFF; CDR3 DNA: TGTGCCAGCAGCCCCCCCCCAGGGTCAGGGACTGAAGCTTTCTTT
clone size: .; J gene: TRBJ1-5; V gene: TRBV7-2; D gene: .; CDR3 protein: CASSLEADNQPQHF; CDR3 DNA: TGTGCCAGCAGCTTAGAGGCAGACAATCAGCCCCAGCATTTT
clone size: .; J gene: TRBJ1-1; V gene: TRBV10-3; D gene: .; CDR3 protein: CAIRTEVGVAAEAFF; CDR3 DNA: TGTGCCATCAGGACCGAGGTGGGGGTTGCCGCTGAAGCTTTCTTT
clone size: .; J gene: TRBJ2-1; V gene: TRBV4-1; D gene: TRBD1; CDR3 protein: CASSRQGTGGDEQFF; CDR3 DNA: TGCGCCAGCAGCCGCCAAGGGACAGGGGGAGATGAGCAGTTCTTC
clone size: .; J gene: TRBJ2-2; V gene: TRBV6-1; D gene: .; CDR3 protein: CASSAWDTGELFF; CDR3 DNA: TGTGCCAGCAGTGCATGGGACACCGGGGAGCTGTTTTTT
clone size: .; J gene: TRBJ1-4; V gene: TRBV4-1; D gene: .; CDR3 protein: CASSQPRLPEKLFF; CDR3 DNA: TGCGCCAGCAGCCAACCCCGACTACCCGAAAAACTGTTTTTT
clone size: .; J gene: TRBJ1-5; V gene: TRBV2; D gene: .; CDR3 protein: CASSEANQPQHF; CDR3 DNA: TGTGCCAGCAGTGAAGCGAATCAGCCCCAGCATTTT
clone size: .; J gene: TRBJ2-7; V gene: TRBV2; D gene: .; CDR3 protein: CASKVEDSSYEQYF; CDR3 DNA: TGTGCCAGCAAAGTGGAAGACAGCTCCTACGAGCAGTACTTC
clone size: .; J gene: TRBJ1-4; V gene: TRBV2; D gene: TRBD1; CDR3 protein: CASSEGAVGEKLFF; CDR3 DNA: TGTGCCAGCAGCGAGGGGGCAGTTGGAGAAAAACTGTTTTTT
clone size: .; J gene: TRBJ1-1; V gene: TRBV25-1; D gene: TRBD1; CDR3 protein: CASSYTGTGDTEAFF; CDR3 DNA: TGTGCCAGCAGTTATACCGGGACAGGGGACACTGAAGCTTTCTTT
clone size: .; J gene: TRBJ1-6; V gene: TRBV7-5; D gene: .; CDR3 protein: CARKYRDKNSPLHF; CDR3 DNA: TGTGCCAGAAAGTACCGGGACAAAAATTCACCCCTCCACTTT
clone size: .; J gene: TRBJ2-3; V gene: TRBV5-4; D gene: .; CDR3 protein: CAIVSGGPGTDTQYF; CDR3 DNA: TGTGCCATTGTAAGCGGCGGCCCTGGCACAGATACGCAGTATTTT
clone size: few; J gene: TRBJ1-4; V gene: TRBV13; D gene: TRBD1; CDR3 protein: CASSPQGQSNEKLFF; CDR3 DNA: TGTGCCAGCAGCCCGCAGGGACAGTCTAATGAAAAACTGTTTTTT
clone size: .; J gene: TRBJ2-3; V gene: TRBV6-4; D gene: TRBD2; CDR3 protein: CASKEAGGPADTQYF; CDR3 DNA: TGTGCCAGCAAGGAGGCGGGGGGGCCCGCAGATACGCAGTATTTT
clone size: .; J gene: TRBJ1-3; V gene: TRBV11-2; D gene: .; CDR3 protein: CASSFKVNSGNTIYF; CDR3 DNA: TGTGCCAGCAGCTTTAAGGTCAACTCTGGAAACACCATATATTTT
clone size: .; J gene: TRBJ2-7; V gene: TRBV19; D gene: .; CDR3 protein: CASKGAYEQYF; CDR3 DNA: TGTGCCAGTAAGGGGGCCTACGAGCAGTACTTC
clone size: .; J gene: TRBJ1-2; V gene: TRBV6-5; D gene: .; CDR3 protein: CASSPSGRGYGYTF; CDR3 DNA: TGTGCCAGCAGCCCTAGCGGCAGGGGCTATGGCTACACCTTC
clone size: .; J gene: TRBJ1-2; V gene: TRBV7-4; D gene: .; CDR3 protein: CASSSCTGSLGYGYTF; CDR3 DNA: TGTGCCAGCAGCTCTTGCACAGGGAGCCTTGGCTATGGCTACACCTTC